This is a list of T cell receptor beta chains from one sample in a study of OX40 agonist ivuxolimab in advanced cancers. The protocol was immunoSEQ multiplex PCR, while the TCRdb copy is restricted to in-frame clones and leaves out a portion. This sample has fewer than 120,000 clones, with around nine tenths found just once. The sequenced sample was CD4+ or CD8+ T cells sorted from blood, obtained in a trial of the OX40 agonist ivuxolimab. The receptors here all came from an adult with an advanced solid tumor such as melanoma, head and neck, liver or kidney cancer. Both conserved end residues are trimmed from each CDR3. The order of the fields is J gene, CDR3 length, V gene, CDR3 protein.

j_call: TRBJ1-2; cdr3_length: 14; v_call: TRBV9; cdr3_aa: ASSVVFGTGASGYT
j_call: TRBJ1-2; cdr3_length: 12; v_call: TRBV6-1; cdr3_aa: ASSEGGRRNGYT
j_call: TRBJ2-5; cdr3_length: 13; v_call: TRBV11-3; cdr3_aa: ASSLGGQGQETQY
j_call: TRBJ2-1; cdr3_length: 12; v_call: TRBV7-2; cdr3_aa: ASSEDTGRNEQF
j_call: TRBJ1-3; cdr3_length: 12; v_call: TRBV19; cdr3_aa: ASSIGQGRNTIY
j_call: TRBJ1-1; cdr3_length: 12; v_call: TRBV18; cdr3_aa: ASSPPNRDTEAF
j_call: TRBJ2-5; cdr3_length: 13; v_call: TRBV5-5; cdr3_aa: ASSLRRGLAETQY
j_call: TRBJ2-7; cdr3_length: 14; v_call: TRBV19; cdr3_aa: ASSPRWTGKNYEQY
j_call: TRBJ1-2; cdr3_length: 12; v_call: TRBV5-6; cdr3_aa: ASSLYRGSYGYT
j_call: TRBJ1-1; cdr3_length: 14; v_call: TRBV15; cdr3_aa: ATSRGSVDRGTEAF
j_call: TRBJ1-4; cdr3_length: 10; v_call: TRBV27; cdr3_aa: ASRQRNEKLF
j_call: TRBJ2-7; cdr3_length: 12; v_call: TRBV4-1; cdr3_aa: ASSQGTVSYEQY
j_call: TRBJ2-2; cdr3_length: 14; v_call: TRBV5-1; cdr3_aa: ASSLSTGLNTGELF
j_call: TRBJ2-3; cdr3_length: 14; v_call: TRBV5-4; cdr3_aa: ASSRGLAGDTDTQY
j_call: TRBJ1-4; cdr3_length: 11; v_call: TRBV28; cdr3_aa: AGMGQGEEKLF
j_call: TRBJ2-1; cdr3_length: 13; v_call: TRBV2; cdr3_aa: ASRPNQVSSNEQF
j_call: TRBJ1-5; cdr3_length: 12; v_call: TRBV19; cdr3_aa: ASSKAGRSQPQH
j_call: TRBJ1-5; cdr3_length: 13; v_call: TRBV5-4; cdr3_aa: ASSLVGTPDQPQH
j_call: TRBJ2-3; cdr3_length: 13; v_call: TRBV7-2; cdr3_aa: ASSRSGTGTDTQY
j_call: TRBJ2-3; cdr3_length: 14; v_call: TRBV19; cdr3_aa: ASLSLRTSGTDTQY
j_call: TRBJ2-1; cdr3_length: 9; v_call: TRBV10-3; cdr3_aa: AISDDNEQF
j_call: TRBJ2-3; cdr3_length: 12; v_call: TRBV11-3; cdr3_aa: ASSLVSSTDTQY
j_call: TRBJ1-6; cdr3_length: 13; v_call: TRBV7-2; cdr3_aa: ASSLTGGNNSPLH
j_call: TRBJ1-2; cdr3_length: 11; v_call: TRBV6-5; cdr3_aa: ASSPTGPSGYT
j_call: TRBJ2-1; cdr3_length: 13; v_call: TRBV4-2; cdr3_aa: AHGWLASNYNEQF
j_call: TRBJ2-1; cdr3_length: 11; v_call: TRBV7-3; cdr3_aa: ASSPTQYNEQF
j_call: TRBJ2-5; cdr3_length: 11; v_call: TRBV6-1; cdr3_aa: ASRDRVGETQY
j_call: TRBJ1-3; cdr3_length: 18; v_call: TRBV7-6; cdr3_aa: ASSLAYYRNLGSSGNTIY
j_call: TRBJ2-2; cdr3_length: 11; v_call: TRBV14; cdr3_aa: ASSQDYTGELF
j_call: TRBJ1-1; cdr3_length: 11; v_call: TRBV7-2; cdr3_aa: ASSATGATEAF
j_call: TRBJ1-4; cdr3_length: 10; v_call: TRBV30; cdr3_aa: AWAGFREKLF
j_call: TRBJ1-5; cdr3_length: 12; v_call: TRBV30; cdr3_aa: AWSGGTANQPQH
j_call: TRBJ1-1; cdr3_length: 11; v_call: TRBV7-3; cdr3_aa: ASSFGRASEAF
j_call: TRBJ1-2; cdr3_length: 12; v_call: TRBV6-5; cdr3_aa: ASSSQDSFYGYT
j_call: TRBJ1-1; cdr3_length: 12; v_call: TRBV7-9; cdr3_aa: ASNSGTGNTEAF
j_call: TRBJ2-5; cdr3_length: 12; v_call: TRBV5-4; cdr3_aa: ASTPTPGEETQY